One sample yielded the 10 T cell receptor beta chains listed below, sequenced in a study of shared clonotypes between healthy human individuals. This table comes from immunoSEQ multiplex PCR, and its TCRdb copy is limited to in-frame clones, with some not included. The sample holds 2.3 million or so clones, 93% seen once. The source material was naive CD4+ T cells from PBMCs. Stated subset: CD45RA+ positively selected. The receptors shown here come from a man in his late teens or twenties in good health. Some clones in this sample may be carry-over from other donors' samples.

V is TRBV27 and J is TRBJ1-1, with D maybe TRBD1 (5 bases). V was clipped by 4 bases and J by 3 bases, with 15 bases between them. There are 15 residues in the CDR3. CDR1 and CDR2 (germline): MNHEY, SMNVEV (reference sequence). The CDR3 bases are TGTGCCAGCAGTTCTCTGCAGGGTTACTACACTGAAGCTTTCTTT. Translating gives CASSSLQGYYTEAFF.

The CDR3 coding sequence is TGCGCCAGCAGCCAAAAAGTGTCGGGGTATGGCTACACCTTC. Amino acids: CASSQKVSGYGYTF. The J gene is TRBJ1-2, the V gene TRBV4-3; no clear D. The CDR3 contains 14 residues. Germline assignment: CDR1 LGHNA and CDR2 YSLEER. The V end lost 2 bases, the J end lost 5 bases, and 12 bases lay between the germline ends.

This chain uses TRBV5-6 with TRBJ1-4, with D perhaps matching TRBD1 (6 bases). V lost 2 bases and J lost 4, with 9 bases in between. CDR1 and CDR2 from the germline V gene are SGHDT and YYEEEE. This CDR3 has 14 amino acids. CDR3 in amino acids: CASSFRGVNEKLFF. The CDR3 DNA follows: TGTGCCAGCAGCTTCAGGGGCGTTAATGAAAAACTGTTTTTT.

The J gene is TRBJ2-1, the V gene TRBV30; 7 nucleotides match TRBD1. Germline trimming cut 5 bases from V and 5 bases from J; bases unmatched to any gene: 12. Germline V CDR1 and CDR2: GTSNPN, SVGIG (reference sequence). The length of the CDR3 is 15 residues. In DNA, the CDR3 is TGTGCCTGGGGAATTTCAGGGGGTCCGAACAATGAGCAGTTCTTC. It codes for CAWGISGGPNNEQFF.

This sequence joins TRBV25-1 and TRBJ1-2; TRBD1 might be the D (5 bases). Looked up from germline, CDR1 is MGHDK and CDR2 is SYGVNS. The CDR3 sequence is 16 residues long. Trimming left V 6 bases short and J 4 bases short, with 21 bases between. The CDR3 DNA sequence: TGTGCCAGCAGCGAACCGGGTGGGACGCAACTCTATGGCTACACCTTC. Protein product: CASSEPGGTQLYGYTF.

Remarks on this clone: Other DNA sequences in the same sample also yield this CDR3. This chain connects TRBV6-1 to TRBJ1-5; no definite D call. Trimming removed 3 bases from V and 4 bases from J, with 4 bases in between. The CDR3 totals 12 residues. Per the germline V gene, CDR1 is MNHNS and CDR2 is SASEGT. CDR3 protein: CASSDGNQPQHF. The CDR3 coding sequence is TGTGCCAGCAGTGATGGGAATCAGCCCCAGCATTTT.

The rearrangement uses TRBV19 and TRBJ2-7; 10 bases are shared with TRBD2. V lost 5 bases, J lost 0 bases, and 4 bases stayed unmatched. Germline-derived CDR1 and CDR2 are LNHDA and SQIVND (reference sequence). The CDR3 loop spans 15 amino acids. Here the CDR3 reads CASSRSSGSSYEQYF. The CDR3 region has the DNA TGTGCCAGTAGTCGGTCTAGCGGGAGCTCCTACGAGCAGTACTTC. Based on the CDR3 plus reference TRBV19 and TRBJ2-7, the full variable domain is DGGITQSPKYLFRKEGQNVTLSCEQNLNHDAMYWYRQDPGQGLRLIYYSQIVNDFQKGDIAEGYSVSREKKESFPLTVTSAQKNPTAFYLCASSRSSGSSYEQYFGPGTRLTVT.

The rearrangement links TRBV28 to TRBJ2-2; D is unclear. Trimming took off 5 bases at V and 5 bases at J, with 12 bases between the two ends. CDR1 is MDHEN, CDR2 SYDVKM, per germline. The CDR3 is 14 amino acids. The CDR3 region has the DNA TGTGCCAGCAGTCCCGCCATTAAGACCGGGGAGCTGTTTTTT. As protein: CASSPAIKTGELFF.

The rearrangement links TRBV11-1 to TRBJ1-2, with TRBD1 matching over 7 bases. CDR1 is SGHAT, CDR2 FQDESV, per germline (reference sequence). The CDR3 consists of 15 residues. Trimming took 4 bases from V and 2 from J; bases not matched to a gene: 7. Written as DNA, the CDR3 is TGTGCCAGCAGCTCCCAGGGGGAAACCAACTATGGCTACACCTTC. Amino acids: CASSSQGETNYGYTF.

The V call is TRBV7-8, the J call TRBJ2-1, with D perhaps matching TRBD1 (5 bases). This CDR3 contains 15 residues. Trimming shortened V by 8 bases and J by 1 base, and 15 bases separated the two germline ends. Germline V gives CDR1 SGHVS, CDR2 FQNEAQ. The CDR3 coding sequence is TGTGCCAGCGCTAGAGACAGAGTTTCCTACAATGAGCAGTTCTTC. Protein: CASARDRVSYNEQFF.